This record covers a single T cell receptor beta chain. Its antigen is unknown. TCRdb passed the RT-PCR reads through MiXCR, listing each CDR3 protein once. The table includes about 570,000 distinct CDR3 sequences, 11% detected once. The sample belongs to a study of response to subunit inactivated influenza vaccine. Study-wide results and caveats: That few new T cells are recruited by each seasonal influenza vaccination was the authors' suggestion.

The data were also submitted as part of a second study, on T cells expressing NK-cell markers. That work contributes: UMIs accompanied the 5'RACE template switching by which TCR beta cDNA was made. One of eight sequenced donors was HCMV-seronegative; the other seven were seropositive.

The source was PBMCs from blood, collected on the day of vaccination. The receptor comes from a man aged 45-60 years who received an inactivated influenza vaccine.

The CDR3 nucleotides are TGTGCCAGCAGGGCGATCGAGAGGCGGGAGCTGTTTTTT. Translating it yields CASRAIERRELFF. The chain joins TRBV6-1 to TRBJ2-2; D not certain. The CDR3 covers 13 residues. Looked up from germline, CDR1 is MNHNS and CDR2 is SASEGT. With 6 bases removed from V and 9 bases from J, the gap between germline ends came to 14 bases.